The entry below gives a single T cell receptor (beta chain) sequence along with its context. Its antigen is currently unknown. Assay: immunoSEQ multiplex PCR; the TCRdb copy retains only in-frame clones and omits some. This table has about 600,000 clones, roughly 97% appearing once. The sample is drawn from a study of shared clonotypes between healthy human individuals. Study outcomes and limitations: A few donors had roughly 5.2% of their naive CD4 clonotypes in common. Only blood samples were collected, and tissue repertoires likely differ. Larger estimated richness was generally recorded for naive subsets relative to memory subsets.

The sequencing input was naive CD4+ T cells sorted from blood. Subset specified: CD45RA+ positively selected. This receptor was identified in a young woman in good health.

The CDR3 spells CASSSGTGMWEQYF. The DNA of the CDR3 is TGCGCCAGCAGTTCCGGGACAGGAATGTGGGAGCAGTACTTC. The chain links TRBV10-1 to TRBJ2-7; 8 bases agree with TRBD1. The CDR3 extends over 14 amino acids. Germline lookup yields CDR1 WNHNN and CDR2 SYGVQD (reference sequence). The junction had 10 bases not matched to a gene; V was cut back by 5 bases and J by 7 bases.